The 10 T cell receptor beta chains below were found in one sample sequenced in a study of T cell changes during pregnancy in multiple sclerosis. Generated by immunoSEQ multiplex PCR, the TCRdb table keeps only in-frame clones and is missing some. Among 30,000 to 40,000 clones listed, more than 85% were seen once. Source: CD8+ T cells from peripheral blood mononuclear cells, taken in the third trimester of pregnancy. Source of these receptors: a female donor with multiple sclerosis, enrolled in a pregnancy study.

This clone has only one observation. V usage is TRBV5-1 and J usage is TRBJ2-3; 11 nucleotides line up with TRBD2. V was pared by 4 bases and J by 0 bases, with 7 bases of the junction left unmatched. Germline values: CDR1 SGHRS, CDR2 YFSETQ. The CDR3 covers 17 residues. The CDR3 nucleotides are TGCGCCAGCAGCCTTACTAGCGGGGGCCACAGCACAGATACGCAGTATTTT. Amino acid sequence: CASSLTSGGHSTDTQYF.

By share, this clone ranks as medium-sized. V gene TRBV7-9 combines with J gene TRBJ2-1; perhaps TRBD2 as D (5 bases). CDR1 and CDR2 (germline): SEHNR, FQNEAQ (reference sequence). V lost 5 bases, J lost 3 bases, and 5 bases lay in between. This CDR3 is 12 amino acids long. As DNA, the CDR3 is TGTGCCAGCAGCCGGGGCTACAATGAGCAGTTCTTC. Translation: CASSRGYNEQFF.

The gene calls are TRBV23-1 and TRBJ2-7, with TRBD1 identical over 7 bases. TRBV23-1 is treated as an ORF (open reading frame) with a function not yet certain. The junction had 4 bases not matched to a gene; V was cut back by 10 bases and J by 4 bases. There are 11 residues in the CDR3. For the CDR3, the DNA is TGCGCCATCACGGACAGGTACGAGCAGTACTTC. Translated: CAITDRYEQYF.

V gene TRBV7-3 combines with J gene TRBJ2-2; 11 nucleotides line up with TRBD2. Looked up from germline, CDR1 is SGHTA and CDR2 is FQGTGA. The CDR3 spans 17 residues. V lost 4 bases and J lost 3; bases outside the gene matches: 7. This CDR3 is CASSSRLTSGDTGELFF. Here the CDR3 DNA reads TGTGCCAGCAGCTCTCGGTTGACTAGCGGGGACACCGGGGAGCTGTTTTTT.

The chain uses TRBV19 and TRBJ1-1; D call uncertain. Trimming cost V 5 bases and J 4 bases, with 8 bases left between them. The CDR3 sequence is 12 residues long. CDR1 and CDR2 (germline): LNHDA, SQIVND (reference sequence). CDR3 residues: CASSYSLTEAFF. The CDR3 nucleotides read TGTGCCAGTAGTTACAGTCTCACTGAAGCTTTCTTT.

This clone appeared a single time. V and J are TRBV6-5 and TRBJ1-1; D perhaps matches TRBD1 (6 bases). Trimming stripped 2 bases from V and 4 bases from J, with 11 bases between. The CDR3 loop spans 14 amino acids. Per the germline V gene, CDR1 is MNHEY and CDR2 is SVGAGI. For the CDR3, the DNA is TGTGCCAGCAGTTACCAAACAGGGTTCACTGAAGCTTTCTTT. Protein: CASSYQTGFTEAFF.

The rearrangement links TRBV7-2 to TRBJ1-2, with D hard to call. There are 14 residues in the CDR3. V was clipped by 3 bases and J by 14 bases, with 22 bases between them. Germline V gene sequence: CDR1 SGHTA, CDR2 FQGNSA. The CDR3 sequence: CASSFSGGPLGKTF. The CDR3 DNA is TGTGCCAGCAGCTTTTCAGGAGGCCCTTTGGGGAAGACCTTC.

The chain uses TRBV6-5 and TRBJ2-7, with TRBD1 identical over 9 bases. The CDR3 consists of 13 residues. The junction had 7 bases not matched to a gene; V was cut back by 4 bases and J by 9 bases. Looked up from germline, CDR1 is MNHEY and CDR2 is SVGAGI. The CDR3 spells CASSWETGGWQYF. For the CDR3, the DNA is TGTGCCAGCAGTTGGGAGACAGGGGGATGGCAGTACTTC.

This clone was recorded only once. The chain is built from TRBV2 and TRBJ1-4; D is possibly TRBD1 (6 bases). V was shortened by 4 bases and J by 8 bases, with 11 bases between the two germline ends. Germline V gene lookup returns CDR1 SNHLY and CDR2 FYNNEI. The CDR3 consists of 13 residues. In DNA, the CDR3 is TGTGCCAGCAGTGGGGGGCTAGGGGAAAAACTGTTTTTT. Its protein is CASSGGLGEKLFF.

The chain uses TRBV13 and TRBJ1-2, with a tentative D call TRBD1 (5 bases). Trimming shortened V by 3 bases and J by 2 bases, and 10 bases separated the two germline ends. The CDR3 loop spans 14 amino acids. The germline V gene encodes CDR1 PRHDT and CDR2 FYEKMQ (reference sequence). The chain's CDR3 is CASSFRGGNYGYTF. CDR3 bases: TGTGCCAGCAGCTTTCGGGGGGGAAACTATGGCTACACCTTC.